The 10 T cell receptor beta chains given below trace back to one sample, sequenced in a study of human T cells and chemical hapten exposure. The time point denotes: patch test 1, 2 weeks after DPC sensitization. Treatment given: therapeutic diphenylcyclopropenone sensitization with weekly scalp DPC. TCRdb called the RACE reads again in MiXCR, with one record for every CDR3 protein. The table has roughly 120,000 distinct CDR3 sequences, roughly 12% seen once. Specimen: whole blood, collected in connection with sensitization to the hapten diphenylcyclopropenone (DPC). These receptors were taken from a woman aged 45-65 years with alopecia areata. Some clones in this sample may be carry-over from other donors' samples.

The CDR3 here is CASSAPGPPRGGQHF. CDR3 in DNA: TGTGCCAGCAGCGCACCGGGACCGCCACGCGGGGGGCAGCATTTT. This chain connects TRBV7-2 to TRBJ1-5; maybe TRBD1 (5 bases). Trimming took 5 bases from V and 13 from J, leaving 24 bases between them. This CDR3 contains 15 residues. The germline gives CDR1 SGHTA, CDR2 FQGNSA. Supplemented by reference TRBV7-2 and TRBJ1-5, the full variable domain reads GAGVSQSPSNKVTEKGKDVELRCDPISGHTALYWYRQSLGQGLEFLIYFQGNSAPDKSGLPSDRFSAERTGGSVSTLTIQRTQQEDSAVYLCASSAPGPPRGGQHFGDGTRLSIL.

This clonotype has only a few counts. CDR3 DNA sequence: TGTGCCAGCAGTTACGGAGCGGGAGGGGGACCGGGGACAGATACGCAGTATTTT. This gives the protein CASSYGAGGGPGTDTQYF. V gene TRBV6-5 combines with J gene TRBJ2-3, with 10 bases identical to TRBD2. There are 18 residues in the CDR3. With 2 bases clipped from V and 3 bases from J, the junction kept 11 bases outside the gene matches. Per the germline V gene, CDR1 is MNHEY and CDR2 is SVGAGI.

The chain carries TRBV6-6 and TRBJ2-3; either TRBD1 or TRBD2 may fit D (5 bases each). Per germline, CDR1 MNHNY and CDR2 SVGAGI (reference sequence). CDR3 length: 12 residues. Trimming pared 6 bases from V and 5 bases from J, leaving 9 bases between. The CDR3 is CASRSGGDTQYF. The CDR3, as DNA: TGTGCCAGCAGGAGTGGGGGAGATACGCAGTATTTT.

The chain links TRBV4-2 to TRBJ1-4, with unresolved D. Trimming cost V 0 bases and J 8 bases, with 16 bases left between them. This CDR3 contains 16 residues. Germline assignment: CDR1 LGHNA and CDR2 YNFKEQ. The CDR3 loop reads CASSQDRPAVWEKLFF. In DNA, the CDR3 is TGTGCCAGCAGCCAAGATCGACCCGCAGTCTGGGAAAAACTGTTTTTT.

This clonotype was recorded many times. The chain carries TRBV29-1 and TRBJ2-5; D remains unclear. This CDR3 spans 12 amino acids. The germline V gene encodes CDR1 SQVTM and CDR2 ANQGSEA. Trimming took off 0 bases at V and 2 bases at J, with 4 bases between the two ends. The CDR3 nucleotides are TGCAGCGTTGAAGACTGGCAAGAGACCCAGTACTTC. This sequence encodes CSVEDWQETQYF.

This clonotype was picked up a small number of times. The chain carries TRBV5-1 and TRBJ2-7; TRBD2 matches 10 bases. CDR1 is SGHRS, CDR2 YFSETQ, per germline. The V segment lost 4 bases and the J segment 3 bases; nucleotides outside the gene matches: 7. This CDR3 region has 15 residues. CDR3 bases: TGCGCCAGCAGCCCTACCGGGACTAGCGACTACGAGCAGTACTTC. As protein: CASSPTGTSDYEQYF.

This clonotype came up many times. The gene calls are TRBV6-2 or TRBV6-3 and TRBJ2-1; 8 bases match TRBD2. Germline lookup yields CDR1 MNHEY and CDR2 SVGEGT. V shed 7 bases and J 2 bases; nucleotides not matched to a gene: 10. The CDR3 is made up of 16 amino acids. The CDR3, as DNA: TGTGCCAGCACACCCCAGGAGCGGGGGACCTACAATGAGCAGTTCTTC. Its protein is CASTPQERGTYNEQFF.

This clonotype was seen a few times. V usage is TRBV12-5 and J usage is TRBJ2-1, with 8 bases that match TRBD1. V was clipped by 4 bases and J by 9 bases; unmatched bases: 17. Germline CDR1 and CDR2: LGHNT and FRNRAP. The CDR3 spans 17 residues. This CDR3 is CASGSTEPRQGTSEQFF. The CDR3 bases are TGTGCTAGTGGTTCGACCGAACCTCGACAGGGGACGAGTGAGCAGTTCTTC.

The chain employs TRBV28 and TRBJ2-7; 8 bases fit TRBD1. Germline V gene lookup returns CDR1 MDHEN and CDR2 SYDVKM. This CDR3 has 11 amino acids. The V and J ends lost 10 bases and 3 bases, in that order; junction bases with no gene match: 2. In nucleotides, the CDR3 is TGTGCCACAGGGGGCTACTACGAGCAGTACTTC. Its translation is CATGGYYEQYF.

At least ten counts were recorded for this clonotype. This rearrangement joins TRBV28 to TRBJ1-1; 8 nucleotides align to TRBD1. V lost 4 bases and J lost 5; bases outside the gene matches: 6. The germline CDR1 and CDR2 sequences are MDHEN and SYDVKM. The CDR3 covers 14 residues. Here the CDR3 DNA reads TGTGCCAGCAGTTCCAGGGGGCTTATAACTGAAGCTTTCTTT. Translating gives CASSSRGLITEAFF.